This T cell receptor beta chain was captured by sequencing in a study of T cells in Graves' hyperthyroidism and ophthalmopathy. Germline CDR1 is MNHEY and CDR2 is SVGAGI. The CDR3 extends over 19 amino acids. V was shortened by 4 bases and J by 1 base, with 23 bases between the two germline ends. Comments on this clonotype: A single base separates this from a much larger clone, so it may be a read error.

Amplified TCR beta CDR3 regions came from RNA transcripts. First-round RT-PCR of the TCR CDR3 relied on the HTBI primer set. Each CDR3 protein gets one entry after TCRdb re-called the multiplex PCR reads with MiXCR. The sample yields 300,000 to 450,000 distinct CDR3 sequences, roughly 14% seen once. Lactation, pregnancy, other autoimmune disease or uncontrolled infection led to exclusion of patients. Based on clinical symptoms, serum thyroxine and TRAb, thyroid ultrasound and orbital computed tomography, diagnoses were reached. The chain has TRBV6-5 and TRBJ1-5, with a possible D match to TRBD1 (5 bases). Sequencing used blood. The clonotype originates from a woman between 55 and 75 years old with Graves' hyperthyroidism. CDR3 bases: TGTGCCAGCAGTTGCTCGAATCAGGGCGCGATGGGGAGCAATCAGCCCCAGCATTTT. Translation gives CASSCSNQGAMGSNQPQHF.